The rows below give T cell receptor beta chains drawn from one sample of a study of radiotherapy plus CTLA-4 blockade in lung cancer. The data were produced by immunoSEQ multiplex PCR, yet TCRdb's version contains in-frame clones alone and is incomplete. The sample has approximately 80,000 clones; roughly 70% are singletons. This specimen was peripheral blood, taken from a patient treated with radiotherapy plus ipilimumab. The receptors here all came from a human donor with non-small cell lung cancer whose response to radiotherapy plus ipilimumab could not be evaluated. The CDR3 runs from the conserved cysteine through the conserved F or W. Fields, in order: J gene, V gene, clone size, D gene, CDR3 DNA, CDR3 protein. A D gene is named only where the DNA matches it firmly. Size is stated for part of the rows, as once, few or many counts, or as a class when the clone is expanded.

J gene: TRBJ1-3
V gene: TRBV7-2
clone size: many
D gene: -
CDR3 DNA: TGTGCCAGCAGCATGACTACCTCTGGAAACACCATATATTTT
CDR3 protein: CASSMTTSGNTIYF

J gene: TRBJ2-2
V gene: TRBV6-1
clone size: few
D gene: -
CDR3 DNA: TGTGCCAGCAGTGATAATCCGAACACCGGGGAGCTGTTTTTT
CDR3 protein: CASSDNPNTGELFF

J gene: TRBJ2-1
V gene: TRBV6-4
clone size: -
D gene: TRBD2
CDR3 DNA: TGTGCCAGCAGTGTAGAACTAGCGGGGGTCAATGAGCAGTTCTTC
CDR3 protein: CASSVELAGVNEQFF

J gene: TRBJ2-3
V gene: TRBV7-2
clone size: -
D gene: -
CDR3 DNA: TGTGCCAGCAGCTTAGCGATTAGGAGGGATACGCAGTATTTT
CDR3 protein: CASSLAIRRDTQYF

J gene: TRBJ2-1
V gene: TRBV30
clone size: -
D gene: -
CDR3 DNA: TGTGCCTGGAACCCTAGCTCCTACAATGAGCAGTTCTTC
CDR3 protein: CAWNPSSYNEQFF

J gene: TRBJ1-1
V gene: TRBV7-9
clone size: -
D gene: -
CDR3 DNA: TGTGCCAGCAGCTTAGCTCAGGGGCCGTTCGCTGAAGCTTTCTTT
CDR3 protein: CASSLAQGPFAEAFF

J gene: TRBJ1-1
V gene: TRBV6-5
clone size: -
D gene: -
CDR3 DNA: TGTGCCAGCAGCCTTCATTCGGGTCCGAAAACTGAAGCTTTCTTT
CDR3 protein: CASSLHSGPKTEAFF

J gene: TRBJ2-5
V gene: TRBV11-2
clone size: -
D gene: -
CDR3 DNA: TGTGCCAGCAGCTCTAGGCTGTTGGAAAAAGAGACCCAGTACTTC
CDR3 protein: CASSSRLLEKETQYF

J gene: TRBJ2-3
V gene: TRBV5-4
clone size: -
D gene: TRBD2
CDR3 DNA: TGTGCCAGCAGCTTGAAACTAGCGGGGGGGAGCACAGATACGCAGTATTTT
CDR3 protein: CASSLKLAGGSTDTQYF

J gene: TRBJ2-5
V gene: TRBV6-1
clone size: -
D gene: TRBD1
CDR3 DNA: TGTGCCAGCAGATTTGGGACAGCTCAAGAGACCCAGTACTTC
CDR3 protein: CASRFGTAQETQYF

J gene: TRBJ2-3
V gene: TRBV19
clone size: once
D gene: -
CDR3 DNA: TGTGCCAGTAGTATAAGTATAGGACACTATACAGATACGCAGTATTTT
CDR3 protein: CASSISIGHYTDTQYF

J gene: TRBJ1-3
V gene: TRBV7-3
clone size: -
D gene: -
CDR3 DNA: TGTGCCAGCAGCTACGGGGCTGGAAACACCATATATTTT
CDR3 protein: CASSYGAGNTIYF

J gene: TRBJ2-1
V gene: TRBV7-3
clone size: -
D gene: -
CDR3 DNA: TGTGCCAGCAACAACGGGGACTCCTACAATGAGCAGTTCTTC
CDR3 protein: CASNNGDSYNEQFF

J gene: TRBJ2-2
V gene: TRBV2
clone size: -
D gene: -
CDR3 DNA: TGTGCCGGAGGGGGGACAGTTGGCACCGGGGAGCTGTTTTTT
CDR3 protein: CAGGGTVGTGELFF

J gene: TRBJ1-5
V gene: TRBV3-2
clone size: -
D gene: -
CDR3 DNA: TGTGCCAGCAGCCAAGATCTCCATTTT
CDR3 protein: CASSQDLHF

J gene: TRBJ2-6
V gene: TRBV14
clone size: -
D gene: TRBD1
CDR3 DNA: TGTGCCAGCAGCCACCACGGACAGGCTCCCAACGTCCTGACTTTC
CDR3 protein: CASSHHGQAPNVLTF

J gene: TRBJ2-7
V gene: TRBV5-1
clone size: -
D gene: -
CDR3 DNA: TGCGCCAGCAGCTTGGGAGACAGCACCGAGCAGTACTTC
CDR3 protein: CASSLGDSTEQYF

J gene: TRBJ2-5
V gene: TRBV5-1
clone size: -
D gene: TRBD2
CDR3 DNA: TGCGCCAGCAGCTTTCGAAGCGGGAGGACTCTGGGAGAGACCCAGTACTTC
CDR3 protein: CASSFRSGRTLGETQYF

J gene: TRBJ2-3
V gene: TRBV7-9
clone size: few
D gene: TRBD2
CDR3 DNA: TGTGCCAGCAGCGGAGCCCCTAGCGGAGATACGCAGTATTTT
CDR3 protein: CASSGAPSGDTQYF

J gene: TRBJ2-2
V gene: TRBV5-1
clone size: -
D gene: -
CDR3 DNA: TGCGCCAGCAGCGGGAGCCGGAACACCGGGGAGCTGTTTTTT
CDR3 protein: CASSGSRNTGELFF

J gene: TRBJ2-6
V gene: TRBV5-5
clone size: -
D gene: TRBD2
CDR3 DNA: TGTGCCAGCAGCCGGCCAACCGGGACTAGCGGGAGGACTGGGGCCAACGTCCTGACTTTC
CDR3 protein: CASSRPTGTSGRTGANVLTF

J gene: TRBJ1-2
V gene: TRBV6-1
clone size: -
D gene: TRBD1
CDR3 DNA: TGTGCCGGGAGACAGGGGGCCCGGAACTATGGCTACACCTTC
CDR3 protein: CAGRQGARNYGYTF

J gene: TRBJ2-7
V gene: TRBV30
clone size: -
D gene: -
CDR3 DNA: TGTGCCTGGAGTGCGGGTACCTACGAGCAGTACTTC
CDR3 protein: CAWSAGTYEQYF

J gene: TRBJ2-2
V gene: TRBV7-3
clone size: -
D gene: -
CDR3 DNA: TGTGCCAGCAGCGGAGGCCGGGACACTTACACCGGGGAGCTGTTTTTT
CDR3 protein: CASSGGRDTYTGELFF

J gene: TRBJ2-7
V gene: TRBV6-6
clone size: -
D gene: TRBD2
CDR3 DNA: TGTGCCAGCAGTTTAAGCGGGAGCTCCTACGAGCAGTACTTC
CDR3 protein: CASSLSGSSYEQYF

J gene: TRBJ2-5
V gene: TRBV2
clone size: few
D gene: TRBD2
CDR3 DNA: TGTGCCAGCAGTGAAGCAGAGTCTAGCGGCGGGACCCAGTACTTC
CDR3 protein: CASSEAESSGGTQYF

J gene: TRBJ2-1
V gene: TRBV2
clone size: -
D gene: -
CDR3 DNA: TGTGCCAGCAGTGAGGAGGGTCGGGCAGAGTACAATGAGCAGTTCTTC
CDR3 protein: CASSEEGRAEYNEQFF

J gene: TRBJ2-2
V gene: TRBV7-2
clone size: -
D gene: TRBD2
CDR3 DNA: TGTGCCAGCAGCTGGAAAGCGGGAGGCGAGAACACCGGGGAGCTGTTTTTT
CDR3 protein: CASSWKAGGENTGELFF

J gene: TRBJ1-2
V gene: TRBV9
clone size: -
D gene: -
CDR3 DNA: TGTGCCAGCAGCGTAGAGGGGGTTGACATTCTATGGGGCTACACCTTC
CDR3 protein: CASSVEGVDILWGYTF

J gene: TRBJ1-4
V gene: TRBV28
clone size: few
D gene: -
CDR3 DNA: TGTGCCAGCGGAGTCTCCTTTCAAGATGAAAAACTGTTTTTT
CDR3 protein: CASGVSFQDEKLFF

J gene: TRBJ2-7
V gene: TRBV5-1
clone size: -
D gene: TRBD1
CDR3 DNA: TGCGCCAGCAGCTGGGATATCGTAGACAGGGGTTTATACGAGCAGTACTTC
CDR3 protein: CASSWDIVDRGLYEQYF

J gene: TRBJ1-4
V gene: TRBV6-1
clone size: -
D gene: -
CDR3 DNA: TGTGCCAGCAGCCCAGGAGGGCAGGGTAATGAAAAACTGTTTTTT
CDR3 protein: CASSPGGQGNEKLFF

J gene: TRBJ2-7
V gene: TRBV7-6
clone size: -
D gene: TRBD1
CDR3 DNA: TGTGCCAGCAGCTTTGGGACAGGGGGATCCTACGAGCAGTACTTC
CDR3 protein: CASSFGTGGSYEQYF

J gene: TRBJ2-3
V gene: TRBV20-1
clone size: -
D gene: -
CDR3 DNA: TGCAGTGCTAGCAAAGGAGGGCAGTATTTT
CDR3 protein: CSASKGGQYF

J gene: TRBJ2-5
V gene: TRBV28
clone size: -
D gene: -
CDR3 DNA: TGTGCCAGCAGTTCCGTTTTCAGGGTGGCTGAGACCCAGTACTTC
CDR3 protein: CASSSVFRVAETQYF

J gene: TRBJ1-3
V gene: TRBV29-1
clone size: -
D gene: TRBD1
CDR3 DNA: TGCAGCGTTGCGGGACAGGGGGCGCGGGGCTCTGGAAACACCATATATTTT
CDR3 protein: CSVAGQGARGSGNTIYF

J gene: TRBJ1-2
V gene: TRBV19
clone size: -
D gene: TRBD1
CDR3 DNA: TGTGCCAGTAGCCTGGGGACAGCCTCCAACTATGGCTACACCTTC
CDR3 protein: CASSLGTASNYGYTF

J gene: TRBJ2-3
V gene: TRBV5-1
clone size: -
D gene: TRBD2
CDR3 DNA: TGCGCCAGCAGCTCTCTAGCGGACGATACGCAGTATTTT
CDR3 protein: CASSSLADDTQYF

J gene: TRBJ2-1
V gene: TRBV7-6
clone size: few
D gene: -
CDR3 DNA: TGTGCCAGCAGCTATTCATCCTACAATGAGCAGTTCTTC
CDR3 protein: CASSYSSYNEQFF

J gene: TRBJ2-3
V gene: TRBV7-2
clone size: -
D gene: -
CDR3 DNA: TGTGCCAGCAGCTTATACAAAACGCAGTATTTT
CDR3 protein: CASSLYKTQYF

J gene: TRBJ2-7
V gene: TRBV27
clone size: -
D gene: TRBD1
CDR3 DNA: TGTGCCAGCAGTGGCGGACAGGGTGGAGGGATCGAGCAGTACTTC
CDR3 protein: CASSGGQGGGIEQYF

J gene: TRBJ1-2
V gene: TRBV5-6
clone size: -
D gene: TRBD1
CDR3 DNA: TGTGCCAGCAGCTTGGCAGGGACAGGGGGCGGTGGCTACACCTTC
CDR3 protein: CASSLAGTGGGGYTF

J gene: TRBJ2-5
V gene: TRBV7-7
clone size: -
D gene: -
CDR3 DNA: TGTGCCAGCAGCTTAGTAGTAGAAGAGACCCAGTACTTC
CDR3 protein: CASSLVVEETQYF

J gene: TRBJ2-1
V gene: TRBV5-1
clone size: few
D gene: TRBD2
CDR3 DNA: TGCGCCAGCAGCTTGTCTAGCGGGGGCCTCTCGTACAATGAGCAGTTCTTC
CDR3 protein: CASSLSSGGLSYNEQFF

J gene: TRBJ2-7
V gene: TRBV4-3
clone size: -
D gene: -
CDR3 DNA: TGCGCCAGCAGCCAAGAGCGGGGAAATTTCTACGAGCAGTACTTC
CDR3 protein: CASSQERGNFYEQYF

J gene: TRBJ2-1
V gene: TRBV19
clone size: few
D gene: -
CDR3 DNA: TGTGCCAGTATGGAGAGGGACTACAATGAGCAGTTCTTC
CDR3 protein: CASMERDYNEQFF

J gene: TRBJ1-1
V gene: TRBV6-5
clone size: -
D gene: -
CDR3 DNA: TGTGCCAGCAGTTCTTGGCAGGGAGCTTTCTTT
CDR3 protein: CASSSWQGAFF

J gene: TRBJ1-1
V gene: TRBV9
clone size: -
D gene: -
CDR3 DNA: TGTGCCAGCAGCCTCGGTAGTTACACTGAAGCTTTCTTT
CDR3 protein: CASSLGSYTEAFF

J gene: TRBJ2-4
V gene: TRBV28
clone size: -
D gene: -
CDR3 DNA: TGTGCCAGCAATATCGGAAACATTCAGTACTTC
CDR3 protein: CASNIGNIQYF

J gene: TRBJ2-7
V gene: TRBV6-6
clone size: -
D gene: -
CDR3 DNA: TGTGCCAGCAGTTACTCGGACCATAGGGGCTACGAGCAGTACTTC
CDR3 protein: CASSYSDHRGYEQYF

J gene: TRBJ2-2
V gene: TRBV30
clone size: -
D gene: -
CDR3 DNA: TGTGCCGGATATGGACAGCACACCGGGGAGCTGTTTTTT
CDR3 protein: CAGYGQHTGELFF

J gene: TRBJ2-4
V gene: TRBV5-4
clone size: once
D gene: -
CDR3 DNA: TGTGCCAGCAGCTTGGTTGATAGCCAAAACATTCAGTACTTC
CDR3 protein: CASSLVDSQNIQYF

J gene: TRBJ1-2
V gene: TRBV7-9
clone size: -
D gene: TRBD1
CDR3 DNA: TGTGCCAGCAGCTTATCAGGGGGGTACTATGGCTACACCTTC
CDR3 protein: CASSLSGGYYGYTF

J gene: TRBJ2-7
V gene: TRBV27
clone size: -
D gene: TRBD2
CDR3 DNA: TGTGCCAGCAGTCGGGGACTAGCGGGTCTCTACGAGCAGTACTTC
CDR3 protein: CASSRGLAGLYEQYF

J gene: TRBJ2-2
V gene: TRBV30
clone size: once
D gene: TRBD2
CDR3 DNA: TGTGCCTGGAGTGTAGCGGGGGGGGCCGCCGGGGAGCTGTTTTTT
CDR3 protein: CAWSVAGGAAGELFF